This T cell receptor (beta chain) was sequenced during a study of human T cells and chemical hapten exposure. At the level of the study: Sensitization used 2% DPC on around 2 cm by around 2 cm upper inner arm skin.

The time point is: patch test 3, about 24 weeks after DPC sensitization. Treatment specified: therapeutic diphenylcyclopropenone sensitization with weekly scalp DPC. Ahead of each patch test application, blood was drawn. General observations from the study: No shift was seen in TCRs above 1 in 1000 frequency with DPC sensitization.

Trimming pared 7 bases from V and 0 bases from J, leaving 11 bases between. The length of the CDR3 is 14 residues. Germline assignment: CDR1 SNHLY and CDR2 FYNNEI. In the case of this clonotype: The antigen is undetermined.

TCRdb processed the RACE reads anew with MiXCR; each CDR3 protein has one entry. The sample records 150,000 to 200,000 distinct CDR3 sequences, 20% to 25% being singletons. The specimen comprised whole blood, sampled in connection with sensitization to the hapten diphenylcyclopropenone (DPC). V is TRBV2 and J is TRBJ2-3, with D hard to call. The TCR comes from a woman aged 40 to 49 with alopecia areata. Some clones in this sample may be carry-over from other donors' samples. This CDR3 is CASTRPPSTDTQYF. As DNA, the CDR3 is TGTGCCAGCACCAGACCACCGAGCACAGATACGCAGTATTTT. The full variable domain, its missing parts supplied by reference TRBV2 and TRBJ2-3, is EPEVTQTPSHQVTQMGQEVILRCVPISNHLYFYWYRQILGQKVEFLVSFYNNEISEKSEIFDDQFSVERPDGSNFTLKIRSTKLEDSAMYFCASTRPPSTDTQYFGPGTRLTVL.